Listed below are T cell receptor beta chains from one sample, sequenced in a study of breast tumors, draining lymph nodes, adjacent tissues. TCRdb used MiXCR to reprocess the multiplex PCR reads, holding one entry per CDR3 protein. The sample includes under 300,000 distinct CDR3 sequences, 34% of them seen just once. The sequenced sample consisted of axillary lymph node tissue. The receptors come from a female donor with breast cancer. Some clones in this sample may be carry-over from other donors' samples. The CDR3 runs from the conserved cysteine through the conserved F or W. D genes are given only for firm matches. Clone size appears in some rows only: once, few, many, or a class for an expanded clone.

v_gene	abundance	d_gene	j_gene	CDR3nt	CDR3aa
TRBV4-1	many	-	TRBJ2-3	TGCGCCAGCAGCCAAGGGGACACCCAAGATACGCAGTATTTT	CASSQGDTQDTQYF
TRBV11-2	many	-	TRBJ1-4	TGTGCCAGCAGCTTAGAGTTCGGGGGACCGGCTAATGAAAAACTGTTTTTT	CASSLEFGGPANEKLFF
TRBV10-3	-	TRBD1	TRBJ1-6	TGTGCCATCAGTGTGGGACAGGAGATTAATTCACCCCTCCACTTT	CAISVGQEINSPLHF
TRBV20-1	many	-	TRBJ2-3	TGCAGTGCTAGAGCAGGGTCGTCTCCGGATACGCAGTATTTT	CSARAGSSPDTQYF
TRBV6-1	-	-	TRBJ2-7	TGTGCCAGCAGTCTCGACAGATACTCCTACGAGCAGTACTTC	CASSLDRYSYEQYF
TRBV18	few	-	TRBJ1-4	TGTGCCAGCTCTCGAGGTCCACCAACTAATGAAAAACTGTTTTTT	CASSRGPPTNEKLFF
TRBV2	-	TRBD2	TRBJ2-1	TGTGCCAGCAGTGAATTAGGACTAGCGGGCGCCCGCAATGAGCAGTTCTTC	CASSELGLAGARNEQFF
TRBV30	many	TRBD2	TRBJ2-3	TGTGCCTGGAGCGCTTCGACTAGCGGGATAGGTACGCAGTATTTT	CAWSASTSGIGTQYF
TRBV20-1	many	TRBD2	TRBJ2-1	TGCAGTGTCAGCCGACTAGCGGGGGGGAGCTCCTACAATGAGCAGTTCTTC	CSVSRLAGGSSYNEQFF
TRBV15	-	TRBD2	TRBJ2-1	TGTGCCACCAGCAGAGGTGGGGGGGGCTACAATGAGCAGTTCTTC	CATSRGGGGYNEQFF
TRBV19	-	TRBD1	TRBJ1-6	TGTGCCAGTAGTGGGACAGGGGGCGTTTCACCCCTCCACTTT	CASSGTGGVSPLHF
TRBV6-1	few	TRBD1	TRBJ2-7	TGTGCCAGCAGTGAGCTGACAGGGGTCTTCGAGCAGTACTTC	CASSELTGVFEQYF
TRBV13	few	-	TRBJ2-1	TGTGCCAGCAGGCTTGGGGGGAGCTCCTACAATGAGCAGTTCTTC	CASRLGGSSYNEQFF
TRBV11-2	many	-	TRBJ2-7	TGTGCCAGCAGCTTAAGACAGACCTCCTACGAGCAGTACTTC	CASSLRQTSYEQYF
TRBV7-9	-	-	TRBJ2-2	TGTGCCAGCAGCTCGGGACGCCCCAACACCGGGGAGCTGTTTTTT	CASSSGRPNTGELFF
TRBV4-3	many	TRBD2	TRBJ2-7	TGCGCCAGCAGCCAAGGACTAGCGGGCTACTACGAGCAGTACTTC	CASSQGLAGYYEQYF
TRBV7-9	many	-	TRBJ1-2	TGTGCCAGCAGCTTCCCGGGGGCGAGTGGCTACACCTTC	CASSFPGASGYTF
TRBV7-8	many	TRBD2	TRBJ2-5	TGTGCCAGCAGCCAAAGCGGGGGGGCCTTCGAGACCCAGTACTTC	CASSQSGGAFETQYF
TRBV27	few	-	TRBJ2-5	TGTGCCAGCAGCGCTAGACAGGACGGGGAGACCCAGTACTTC	CASSARQDGETQYF
TRBV4-3	many	-	TRBJ2-1	TGCGCCAGCAGCCAAGAAATTTGGGCGTGGGAGCAGTTCTTC	CASSQEIWAWEQFF